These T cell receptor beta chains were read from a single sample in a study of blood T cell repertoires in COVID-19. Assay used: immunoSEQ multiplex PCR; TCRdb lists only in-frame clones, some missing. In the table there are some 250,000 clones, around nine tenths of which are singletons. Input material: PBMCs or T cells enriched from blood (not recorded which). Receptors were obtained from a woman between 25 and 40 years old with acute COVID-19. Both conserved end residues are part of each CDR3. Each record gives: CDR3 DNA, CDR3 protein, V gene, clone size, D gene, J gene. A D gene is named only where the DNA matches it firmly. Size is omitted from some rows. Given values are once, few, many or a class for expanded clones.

TGTGCCTGGAGTTCGGGACAGGGGTTTTACGAGCAGTACTTC,CAWSSGQGFYEQYF,TRBV30,-,TRBD1,TRBJ2-7
TGTGCCAGCAGCTCAACTGAGAGCTCCTACGAGCAGTACTTC,CASSSTESSYEQYF,TRBV13,-,-,TRBJ2-7
TGTGCCAGCAGCCCGGCTGGGGAGGAAAAACTGTTTTTT,CASSPAGEEKLFF,TRBV3-1/TRBV3-2,-,-,TRBJ1-4
TGTGCCAGCAGCTTATCGGCCGGGGAGCTGTTTTTT,CASSLSAGELFF,TRBV5-4,-,-,TRBJ2-2
TGTGCCAGTAGTATAGATGTGGGGCGGAGCTATGGCTACACCTTC,CASSIDVGRSYGYTF,TRBV19,-,-,TRBJ1-2
TGTGCCAGCAGATCGCGGTATACAGGGATTGTCACTGAAGCTTTCTTT,CASRSRYTGIVTEAFF,TRBV7-2,-,-,TRBJ1-1
TGTGCCAGCAGGCGTCCCAGGGGCTCGGGCAATCAGCCCCAGCATTTT,CASRRPRGSGNQPQHF,TRBV5-8,-,-,TRBJ1-5
TGTGCCAGCGGGGGGATGACGGGGTACCCCACAGATACGCAGTATTTT,CASGGMTGYPTDTQYF,TRBV9,-,-,TRBJ2-3
TGTGCCAGCAGCCTTAGCGGGGCCCCTGAAGCTTTCTTT,CASSLSGAPEAFF,TRBV4-2,-,-,TRBJ1-1
TGCGCCAGCAGTGAGGGGACTCCGGGAAATGAAAAACTGTTTTTT,CASSEGTPGNEKLFF,TRBV10-1,-,-,TRBJ1-4
TGTGCCAGCAGCGACACCCGGGGACTAGCGGGGGGGCCGACCCAGTACTTC,CASSDTRGLAGGPTQYF,TRBV7-7,-,TRBD2,TRBJ2-5
TGTGCCAGCAGCTTAGCGATCAGGGTCGGGGAGACCCAGTACTTC,CASSLAIRVGETQYF,TRBV7-2,-,-,TRBJ2-5
TGCGCCAGCAGTGAGTCGTCAGCCTCTGGGGAGAAGACCCAGTACTTC,CASSESSASGEKTQYF,TRBV10-2,few,-,TRBJ2-5
TGTGCCAGCAGCTTAGCTACGCTAGCGGGGGGATCCACAGATACGCAGTATTTT,CASSLATLAGGSTDTQYF,TRBV7-2,once,TRBD2,TRBJ2-3
TGTGCCAGTAAAACCCCCGGGACAGGGGGCCGCGGGGAGCTGTTTTTT,CASKTPGTGGRGELFF,TRBV19,-,TRBD1,TRBJ2-2
TGTGCCAGCAGCCACAGGGGGCGATCCGGGGAGCTGTTTTTT,CASSHRGRSGELFF,TRBV5-6,-,TRBD1,TRBJ2-2
TGTGCCAGCAGTTTAGCCAGGGACAGCCTGAACACTGAAGCTTTCTTT,CASSLARDSLNTEAFF,TRBV28,-,TRBD1,TRBJ1-1